The TCR beta chain under discussion was sequenced for a study of human T cells and chemical hapten exposure. Study-wide findings and caveats: Among expanded TCRs, significantly more large CDR3 similarity clusters formed than among controls.

The V end was cut by 1 base, the J end by 4 bases, with 14 bases between. The CDR3 runs to 16 residues. The germline gives CDR1 LGHNA, CDR2 YSLEER. Time point here: patch test 2, 6 weeks after DPC sensitization. The treatment was: therapeutic diphenylcyclopropenone sensitization with weekly scalp DPC. The sample holds many counts of this clonotype. Its antigen is as yet unknown. From the RACE reads, TCRdb called clonotypes with MiXCR, one entry per CDR3 protein. The sample records nearly 95,000 distinct CDR3 sequences, 8% to 13% being singletons. The sequence was collected from a man between 40 and 49 years old with alopecia areata. Some clones in this sample may be carry-over from other donors' samples. The J gene is TRBJ1-3, the V gene TRBV4-3; D gene uncertain. The sequencing used whole blood, collected in connection with sensitization to the hapten diphenylcyclopropenone (DPC). The CDR3 DNA sequence: TGCGCCAGCAGCCAAGTCAAATGGCAGGTCGGAAACACCATATATTTT. As protein: CASSQVKWQVGNTIYF.